These T cell receptor beta chains were read from a single sample in a study of cytomegalovirus exposure and HLA in healthy donors. Produced via immunoSEQ multiplex PCR; TCRdb's table is partial and in-frame only. The sample consists of roughly 200,000 clones, 87% of them appearing once. Sequencing input: PBMCs. Every receptor here comes from a boy aged 2 to 9 in good health and CMV-seronegative. CDR3s include the opening cysteine and the closing phenylalanine or tryptophan. D genes are given only for firm matches. Where a row states a size, it is once, few, many or the class of an expanded clone; other rows omit it.

j_call: TRBJ1-6
clone_size: .
d_call: .
v_call: TRBV5-1
cdr3_aa: CASSLVGENSPLHF
cdr3_nt: TGCGCCAGCAGCTTGGTCGGGGAGAATTCACCCCTCCACTTT

j_call: TRBJ2-1
clone_size: once
d_call: TRBD1
v_call: TRBV5-1
cdr3_aa: CASSLQGAKATGRYNEGQFF
cdr3_nt: TGCGCCAGCAGCTTACAGGGGGCTAAGGCTACTGGAAGGTACAATGAAGGGCAGTTCTTC

j_call: TRBJ2-3
clone_size: .
d_call: .
v_call: TRBV4-1
cdr3_aa: CASSHRLLSTDTQYF
cdr3_nt: TGCGCCAGCAGCCACCGACTGCTATCCACAGATACGCAGTATTTT

j_call: TRBJ2-1
clone_size: .
d_call: .
v_call: TRBV5-4
cdr3_aa: CASSVPSGDEQFF
cdr3_nt: TGTGCCAGCAGCGTGCCATCGGGGGATGAGCAGTTCTTC

j_call: TRBJ1-1
clone_size: .
d_call: .
v_call: TRBV2
cdr3_aa: CGWGSGTEAFF
cdr3_nt: TGCGGGTGGGGCTCCGGCACTGAAGCTTTCTTT

j_call: TRBJ2-7
clone_size: once
d_call: .
v_call: TRBV28
cdr3_aa: CASSRNGGRDEQYF
cdr3_nt: TGTGCCAGCAGCCGGAACGGGGGGCGCGACGAGCAGTACTTC

j_call: TRBJ1-3
clone_size: .
d_call: .
v_call: TRBV7-9
cdr3_aa: CASSLGTGGLLNTIYF
cdr3_nt: TGTGCCAGCAGCTTAGGGACCGGGGGATTGTTGAACACCATATATTTT

j_call: TRBJ2-7
clone_size: once
d_call: .
v_call: TRBV18
cdr3_aa: CASSSRKQGVSEQYF
cdr3_nt: TGTGCCAGCTCATCCCGGAAGCAGGGTGTTAGCGAGCAGTACTTC

j_call: TRBJ1-1
clone_size: .
d_call: TRBD1
v_call: TRBV7-9
cdr3_aa: CASSRQGETEAFF
cdr3_nt: TGTGCCAGCAGCAGACAGGGGGAGACTGAAGCTTTCTTT

j_call: TRBJ2-3
clone_size: .
d_call: TRBD2
v_call: TRBV7-9
cdr3_aa: CASSLKTVGWRGGADTQYF
cdr3_nt: TGTGCCAGCAGCTTAAAGACGGTCGGTTGGCGGGGGGGCGCCGATACGCAGTATTTT